This T cell receptor beta chain was documented in a study of blood T cell repertoires in COVID-19. Authors' methods: Estimated nucleated cell counts came from reference gene primer amplification. Libraries were prepared by immunoSEQ multiplex PCR; TCRdb keeps only in-frame clonotypes and omits some of them. The DNA gave D and trimming, while V, J and clone size come from that table. Of more than 110,000 clones listed, about four fifths are singletons. This CDR3 comprises 13 residues. V lost 3 bases, J lost 6 bases, and 14 bases lay in between. Germline V gene sequence: CDR1 GTSNPN, CDR2 SVGIG (reference sequence).

This sequence joins TRBV30 and TRBJ1-2, with D possibly matching TRBD1 (5 bases). The receptor was isolated from a woman between 18 and 29 years old who had been exposed to COVID-19. What was sequenced was PBMCs or T cells enriched from blood (not recorded which). The CDR3 reads CAWSRGGRNGYTF. CDR3 nucleotide sequence: TGTGCCTGGAGCCGGGGGGGAAGGAATGGCTACACCTTC.